The sample holds one count of the clone carrying this TCR beta chain. The data derive from a study of T-cell memory formation after mild COVID-19. Study summary: TCR clusters were largely donor specific.

TCRdb passed the 5' RACE reads through MiXCR, listing each CDR3 protein once. The table lists roughly 320,000 distinct CDR3 sequences, around 27% of them singletons. The sequenced sample was PBMCs or a T cell subset sorted from them (not recorded which). The TCR originated in an adult woman who had mild COVID-19 (a few samples of this study predate the infection). Cell type and time point are not known.

The CDR3 nucleotides are TGTGCCAGCAGTTACTCGACAACGGGAAGCTCCTACAATGAGCAGTTCTTC. Protein sequence: CASSYSTTGSSYNEQFF. V gene TRBV6-2 or TRBV6-3 combines with J gene TRBJ2-1, with D tentatively TRBD2 (5 bases). V gave up 0 bases and J gave up 0 bases, with 12 bases separating them. Germline CDR1 and CDR2: MNHEY and SVGEGT. This CDR3 has 17 amino acids.